This paragraph reports one T cell receptor beta chain. Its antigen is unknown. The sample comes from a study of cytomegalovirus exposure and HLA in healthy donors. Study context: In an earlier analysis, 90 million to 130 million unique TCR beta sequences were found from 150 million to 200 million T cells. Whole-study findings and limits: TRBV6-2, TRBV6-3 and other indistinguishable V segments were excluded. Under in vitro conditions, three CMV-associated chains were confirmed as specific for CMV antigens. Reports indicate that TCR beta sequences accurately predicted the HLA-A and HLA-B alleles of most subjects.

Primers: 60 Vbeta forward and 13 Jbeta reverse. The data were produced by immunoSEQ multiplex PCR, yet TCRdb's version contains in-frame clones alone and is incomplete. The repertoire consists of some 140,000 clones, with approximately 79% occurring once and the leading ten covering approximately 7%. The V gene lost 0 bases and the J gene lost 4 bases, with 13 bases spanning the gap. Germline V lookup: CDR1 SGHRS, CDR2 YFSETQ. The CDR3 contains 15 residues. This TCR was recovered from a man aged 40-55 years in good health and CMV-seropositive. Material: PBMCs. The V gene is TRBV5-1, the J gene TRBJ1-1; perhaps TRBD1 as D (6 bases). Written as DNA, the CDR3 is TGCGCCAGCAGCTTGGTTACAGGGCGAGGCACTGAAGCTTTCTTT. Protein sequence: CASSLVTGRGTEAFF.